This T cell receptor (beta chain) was observed in a study of T cells in Graves' hyperthyroidism and ophthalmopathy. This clonotype was seen only a few times. Per germline, CDR1 KGHDR and CDR2 SFDVKD. CDR3 length: 15 amino acids. Trimming took 3 bases from V and 6 from J, leaving 14 bases between them. Exclusions: uncontrolled infection, other autoimmune disease, pregnancy, lactation. Authors of the study amplified TCR beta CDR3 regions from RNA transcripts. First-round RT-PCR with HTBI primers amplified the TCR CDR3 region. TCRdb recomputed calls from the multiplex PCR reads with MiXCR, one row per CDR3 protein. The table has 480,000 or so distinct CDR3 sequences, around 50% seen once.

This chain links TRBV24-1 with TRBJ1-5, with TRBD1 as a possible D gene (5 bases). The clonotype comes from an adult woman with Graves' disease, either hyperthyroidism or ophthalmopathy (not recorded which). Sequencing was carried out using peripheral blood or thyroid tissue (not recorded which). CDR3 nucleotide sequence: TGTGCCACCAGTGATAGCGGAGGGGCGGCTCAGCCCCAGCATTTT. It specifies CATSDSGGAAQPQHF.